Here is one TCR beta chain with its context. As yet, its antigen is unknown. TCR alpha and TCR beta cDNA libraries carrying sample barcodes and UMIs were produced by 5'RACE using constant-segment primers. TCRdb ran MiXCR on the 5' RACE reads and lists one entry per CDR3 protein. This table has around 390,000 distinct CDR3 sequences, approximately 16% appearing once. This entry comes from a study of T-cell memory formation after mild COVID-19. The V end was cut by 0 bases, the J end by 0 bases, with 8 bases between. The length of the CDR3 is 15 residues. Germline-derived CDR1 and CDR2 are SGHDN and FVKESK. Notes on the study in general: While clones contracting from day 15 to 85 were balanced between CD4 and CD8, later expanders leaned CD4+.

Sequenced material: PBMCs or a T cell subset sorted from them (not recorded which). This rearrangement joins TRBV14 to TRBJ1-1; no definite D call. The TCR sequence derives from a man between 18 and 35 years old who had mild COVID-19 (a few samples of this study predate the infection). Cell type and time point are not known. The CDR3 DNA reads TGTGCCAGCAGCCAAGACAGGTATATGAACACTGAAGCTTTCTTT. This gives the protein CASSQDRYMNTEAFF. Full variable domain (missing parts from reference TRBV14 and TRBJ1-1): EAGVTQFPSHSVIEKGQTVTLRCDPISGHDNLYWYRRVMGKEIKFLLHFVKESKQDESGMPNNRFLAERTGGTYSTLKVQPAELEDSGVYFCASSQDRYMNTEAFFGQGTRLTVV.